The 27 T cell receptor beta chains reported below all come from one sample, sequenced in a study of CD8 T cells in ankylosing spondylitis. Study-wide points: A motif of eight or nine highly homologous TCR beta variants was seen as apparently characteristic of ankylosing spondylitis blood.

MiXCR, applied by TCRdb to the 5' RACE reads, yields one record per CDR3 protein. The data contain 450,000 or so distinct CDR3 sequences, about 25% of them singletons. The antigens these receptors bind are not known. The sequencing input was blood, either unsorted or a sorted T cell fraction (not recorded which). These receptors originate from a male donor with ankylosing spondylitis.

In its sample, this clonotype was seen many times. This chain's CDR3 is CSVGGTGRDTQYF. The CDR3 DNA is TGCAGCGTTGGAGGGACAGGGAGAGATACGCAGTATTTT. The rearrangement links TRBV29-1 to TRBJ2-3, with 9 bases that match TRBD1. This CDR3 is built from 13 residues. Per the germline V gene, CDR1 is SQVTM and CDR2 is ANQGSEA. V shed 4 bases and J 5 bases; nucleotides not matched to a gene: 4.

CDR3 coding DNA: TGTGCCAGCAGCTCCGGGTTCTACTATGGCTACACCTTC. It translates to CASSSGFYYGYTF. This chain uses TRBV7-2 with TRBJ1-2, with D hard to call. The germline gives CDR1 SGHTA, CDR2 FQGNSA. The length of the CDR3 is 13 residues. V was cut by 4 bases and J by 3 bases, with 9 bases left in between. The whole variable domain, filled in from reference TRBV7-2 and TRBJ1-2, reads GAGVSQSPSNKVTEKGKDVELRCDPISGHTALYWYRQSLGQGLEFLIYFQGNSAPDKSGLPSDRFSAERTGGSVSTLTIQRTQQEDSAVYLCASSSGFYYGYTFGSGTRLTVV.

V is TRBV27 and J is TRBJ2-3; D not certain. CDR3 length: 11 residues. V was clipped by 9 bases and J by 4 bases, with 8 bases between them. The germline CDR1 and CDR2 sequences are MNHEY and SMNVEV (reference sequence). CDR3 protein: CARGRADTQYF. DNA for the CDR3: TGTGCCAGGGGAAGGGCAGATACGCAGTATTTT.

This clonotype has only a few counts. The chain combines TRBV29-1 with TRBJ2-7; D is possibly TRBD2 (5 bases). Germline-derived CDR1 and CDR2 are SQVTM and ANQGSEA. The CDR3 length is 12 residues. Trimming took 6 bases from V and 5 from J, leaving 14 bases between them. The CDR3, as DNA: TGCAGCGTCGCCCCGGGAACGGACGAGCAGTACTTC. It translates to CSVAPGTDEQYF.

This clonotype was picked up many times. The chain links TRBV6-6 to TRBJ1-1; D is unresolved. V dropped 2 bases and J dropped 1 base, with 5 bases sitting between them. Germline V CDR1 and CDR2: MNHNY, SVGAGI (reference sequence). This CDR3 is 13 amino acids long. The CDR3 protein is CASSYGPNTEAFF. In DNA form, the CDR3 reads TGTGCCAGCAGTTACGGTCCGAACACTGAAGCTTTCTTT.

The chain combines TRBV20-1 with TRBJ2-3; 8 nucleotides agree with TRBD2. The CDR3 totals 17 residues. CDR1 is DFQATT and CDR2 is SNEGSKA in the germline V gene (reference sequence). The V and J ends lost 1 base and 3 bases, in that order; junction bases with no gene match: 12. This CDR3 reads CSARGLATRRATDTQYF. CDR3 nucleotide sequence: TGCAGTGCTAGAGGACTAGCGACTCGCAGGGCAACAGATACGCAGTATTTT.

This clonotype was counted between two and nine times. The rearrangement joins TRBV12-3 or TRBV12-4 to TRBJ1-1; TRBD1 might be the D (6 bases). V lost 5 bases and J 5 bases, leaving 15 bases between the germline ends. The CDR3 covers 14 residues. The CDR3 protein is CASSLQGLGTEAFF. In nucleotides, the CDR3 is TGTGCCAGCAGTCTTCAGGGGCTGGGGACTGAAGCTTTCTTT.

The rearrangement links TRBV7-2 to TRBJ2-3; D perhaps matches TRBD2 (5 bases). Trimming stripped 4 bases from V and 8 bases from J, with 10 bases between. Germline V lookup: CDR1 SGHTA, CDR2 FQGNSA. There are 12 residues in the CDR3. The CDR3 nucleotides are TGTGCCAGCAGCTGGGGAGAGGGTACGCAGTATTTT. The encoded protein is CASSWGEGTQYF. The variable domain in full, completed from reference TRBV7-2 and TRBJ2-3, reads GAGVSQSPSNKVTEKGKDVELRCDPISGHTALYWYRQSLGQGLEFLIYFQGNSAPDKSGLPSDRFSAERTGGSVSTLTIQRTQQEDSAVYLCASSWGEGTQYFGPGTRLTVL.

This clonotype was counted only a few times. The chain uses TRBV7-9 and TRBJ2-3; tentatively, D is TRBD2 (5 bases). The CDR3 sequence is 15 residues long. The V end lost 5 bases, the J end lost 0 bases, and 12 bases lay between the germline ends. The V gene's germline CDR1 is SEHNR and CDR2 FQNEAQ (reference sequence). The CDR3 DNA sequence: TGTGCCAGCAGCCCCCTCGGCGGGAGCACAGATACGCAGTATTTT. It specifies CASSPLGGSTDTQYF.

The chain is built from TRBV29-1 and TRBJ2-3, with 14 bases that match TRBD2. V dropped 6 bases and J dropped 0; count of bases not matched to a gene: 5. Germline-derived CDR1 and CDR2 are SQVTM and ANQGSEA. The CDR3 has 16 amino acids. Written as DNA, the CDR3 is TGCAGCGTAATGGGGACTAGCGGGAGTAGCACAGATACGCAGTATTTT. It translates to CSVMGTSGSSTDTQYF.

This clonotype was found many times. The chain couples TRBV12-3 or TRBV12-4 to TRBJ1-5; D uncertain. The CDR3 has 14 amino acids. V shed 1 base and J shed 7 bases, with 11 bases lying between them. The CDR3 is CASSLGPGPQPQHF. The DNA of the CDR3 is TGTGCCAGCAGTTTAGGTCCAGGCCCCCAGCCCCAGCATTTT.

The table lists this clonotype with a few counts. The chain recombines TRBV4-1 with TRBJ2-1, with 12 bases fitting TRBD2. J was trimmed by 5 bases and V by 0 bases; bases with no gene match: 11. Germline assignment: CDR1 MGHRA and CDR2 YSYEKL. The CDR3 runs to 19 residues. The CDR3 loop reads CASSQDMTSGSIKNNEQFF. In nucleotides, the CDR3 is TGCGCCAGCAGCCAAGATATGACTAGCGGGAGCATCAAGAACAATGAGCAGTTCTTC.

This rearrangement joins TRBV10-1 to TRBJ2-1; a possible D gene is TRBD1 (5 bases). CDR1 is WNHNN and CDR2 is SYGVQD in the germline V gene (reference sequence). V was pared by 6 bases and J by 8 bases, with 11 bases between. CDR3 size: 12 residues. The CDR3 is CASRQGPDEQFF. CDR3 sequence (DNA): TGCGCCAGCAGGCAGGGCCCGGATGAGCAGTTCTTC.

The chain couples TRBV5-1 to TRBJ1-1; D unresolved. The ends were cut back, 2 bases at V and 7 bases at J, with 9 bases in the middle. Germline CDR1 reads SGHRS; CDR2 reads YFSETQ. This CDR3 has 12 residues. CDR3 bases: TGCGCCAGCAGCTTAAATGGGGATGAAGCTTTCTTT. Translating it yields CASSLNGDEAFF.

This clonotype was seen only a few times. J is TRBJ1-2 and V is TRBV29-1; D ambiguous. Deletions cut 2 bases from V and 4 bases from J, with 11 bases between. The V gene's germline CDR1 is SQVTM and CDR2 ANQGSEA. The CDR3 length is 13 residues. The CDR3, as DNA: TGCAGCGTTGAATCTGGTCCCGGCTATGGCTACACCTTC. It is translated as CSVESGPGYGYTF.

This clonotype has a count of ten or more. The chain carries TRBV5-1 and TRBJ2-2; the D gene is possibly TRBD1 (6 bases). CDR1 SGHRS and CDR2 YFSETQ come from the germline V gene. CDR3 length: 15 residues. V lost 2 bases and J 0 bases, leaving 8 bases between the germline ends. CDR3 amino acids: CASSLRTANTGELFF. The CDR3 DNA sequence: TGCGCCAGCAGCTTACGGACAGCGAACACCGGGGAGCTGTTTTTT.

CDR3 region: CASSQDQYNEQFF. Written as DNA, the CDR3 is TGTGCCAGCAGCCAAGATCAGTACAATGAGCAGTTCTTC. The chain couples TRBV3-1 to TRBJ2-1; no clear D. CDR3 length: 13 amino acids. Germline loops: CDR1 LGHDT, CDR2 YNNKEL (reference sequence). V dropped 0 bases and J dropped 4 bases, with 4 bases sitting between them.

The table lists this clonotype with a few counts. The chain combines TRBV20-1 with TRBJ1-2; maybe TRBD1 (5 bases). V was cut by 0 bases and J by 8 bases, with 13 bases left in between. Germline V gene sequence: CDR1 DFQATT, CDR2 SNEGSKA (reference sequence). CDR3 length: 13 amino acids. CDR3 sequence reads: CSARDRVLKGYTF. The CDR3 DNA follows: TGCAGTGCTAGAGACAGGGTCCTGAAAGGCTACACCTTC.

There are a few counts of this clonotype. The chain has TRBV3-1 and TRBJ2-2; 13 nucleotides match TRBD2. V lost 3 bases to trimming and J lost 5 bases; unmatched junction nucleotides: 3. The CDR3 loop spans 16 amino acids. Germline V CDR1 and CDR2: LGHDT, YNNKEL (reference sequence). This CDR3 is CASSQGLAGRTGELFF. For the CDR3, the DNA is TGTGCCAGCAGCCAGGGACTAGCGGGAAGGACCGGGGAGCTGTTTTTT.

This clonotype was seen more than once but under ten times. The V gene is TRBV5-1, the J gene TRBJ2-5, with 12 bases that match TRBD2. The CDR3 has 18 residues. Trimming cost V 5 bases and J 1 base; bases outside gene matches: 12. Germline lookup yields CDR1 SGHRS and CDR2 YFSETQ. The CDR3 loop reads CASSPTSGRWVLQETQYF. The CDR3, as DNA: TGCGCCAGCAGTCCTACTAGCGGGAGGTGGGTTCTCCAAGAGACCCAGTACTTC.

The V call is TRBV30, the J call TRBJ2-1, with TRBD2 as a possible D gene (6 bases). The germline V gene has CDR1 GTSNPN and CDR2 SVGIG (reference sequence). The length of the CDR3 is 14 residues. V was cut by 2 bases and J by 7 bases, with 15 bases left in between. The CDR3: CAWSRGLDWNEQFF. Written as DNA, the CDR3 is TGTGCCTGGAGTCGGGGACTGGACTGGAATGAGCAGTTCTTC.

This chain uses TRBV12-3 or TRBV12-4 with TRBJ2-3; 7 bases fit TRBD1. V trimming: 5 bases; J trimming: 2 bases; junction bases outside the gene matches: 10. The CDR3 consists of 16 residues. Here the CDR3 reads CASSPTGQTITDTQYF. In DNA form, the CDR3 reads TGTGCCAGCAGTCCAACGGGACAGACGATCACAGATACGCAGTATTTT.

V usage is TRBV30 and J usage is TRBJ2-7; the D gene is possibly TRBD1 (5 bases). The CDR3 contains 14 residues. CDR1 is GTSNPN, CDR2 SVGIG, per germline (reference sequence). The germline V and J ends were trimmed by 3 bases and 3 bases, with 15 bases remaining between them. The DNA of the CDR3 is TGTGCCTGGAGATCCGACAGCTTCTACTACGAGCAGTACTTC. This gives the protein CAWRSDSFYYEQYF.

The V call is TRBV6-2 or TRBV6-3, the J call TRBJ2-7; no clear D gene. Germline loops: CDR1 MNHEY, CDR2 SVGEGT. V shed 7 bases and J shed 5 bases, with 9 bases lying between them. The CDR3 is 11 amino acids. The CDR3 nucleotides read TGTGCCAGCACCGGATTGCACGAGCAGTACTTC. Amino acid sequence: CASTGLHEQYF.

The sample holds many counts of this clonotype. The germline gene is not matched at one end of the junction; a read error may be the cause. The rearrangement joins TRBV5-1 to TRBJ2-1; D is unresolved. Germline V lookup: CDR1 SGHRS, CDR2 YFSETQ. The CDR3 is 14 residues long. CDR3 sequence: CASSLLSSYNEQFF. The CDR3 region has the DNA TGTGCCAGCAGCCTACTCAGCTCCTACAATGAGCAGTTCTTC.

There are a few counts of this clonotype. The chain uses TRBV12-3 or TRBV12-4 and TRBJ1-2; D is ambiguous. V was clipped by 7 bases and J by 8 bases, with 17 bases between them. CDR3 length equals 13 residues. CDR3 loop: CASTLPGGQGYTF. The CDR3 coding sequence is TGTGCCAGCACCCTTCCCGGAGGCCAAGGCTACACCTTC.

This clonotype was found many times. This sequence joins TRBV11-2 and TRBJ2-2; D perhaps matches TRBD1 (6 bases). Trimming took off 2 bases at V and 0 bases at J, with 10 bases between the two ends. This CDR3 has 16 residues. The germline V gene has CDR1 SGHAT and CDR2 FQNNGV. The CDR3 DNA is TGTGCCAGCAGCTTACAACAGGGTACGAACACCGGGGAGCTGTTTTTT. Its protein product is CASSLQQGTNTGELFF.